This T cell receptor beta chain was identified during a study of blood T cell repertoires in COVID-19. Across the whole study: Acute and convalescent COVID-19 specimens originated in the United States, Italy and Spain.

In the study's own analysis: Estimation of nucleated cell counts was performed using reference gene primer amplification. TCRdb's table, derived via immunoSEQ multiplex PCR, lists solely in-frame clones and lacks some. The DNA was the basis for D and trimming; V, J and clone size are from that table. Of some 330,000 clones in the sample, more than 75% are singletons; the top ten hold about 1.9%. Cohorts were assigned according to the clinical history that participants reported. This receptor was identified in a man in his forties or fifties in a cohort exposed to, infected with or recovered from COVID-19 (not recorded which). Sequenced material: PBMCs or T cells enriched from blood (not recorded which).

DNA of the CDR3: TGTGCTAGTGGTTTAGTGTACGGGACAGGGGGCCAAGAGACCCAGTACTTC. Translation gives CASGLVYGTGGQETQYF. The genes are TRBV12-5 and TRBJ2-5; 11 positions agree with TRBD1. V dropped 3 bases and J dropped 1; count of bases not matched to a gene: 7. This CDR3 is built from 17 residues. The germline CDR1 and CDR2 sequences are LGHNT and FRNRAP.